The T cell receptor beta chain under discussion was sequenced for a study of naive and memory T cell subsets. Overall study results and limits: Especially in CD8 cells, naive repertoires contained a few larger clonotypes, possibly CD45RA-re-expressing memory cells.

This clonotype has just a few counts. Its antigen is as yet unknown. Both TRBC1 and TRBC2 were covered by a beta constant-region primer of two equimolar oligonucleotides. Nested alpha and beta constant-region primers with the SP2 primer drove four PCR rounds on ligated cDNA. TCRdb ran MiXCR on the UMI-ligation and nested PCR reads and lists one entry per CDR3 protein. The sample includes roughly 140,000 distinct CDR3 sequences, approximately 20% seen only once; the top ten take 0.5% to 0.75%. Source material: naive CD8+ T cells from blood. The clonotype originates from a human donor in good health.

The CDR3 loop is CSVSRQGARETQYF. The DNA for the CDR3 is TGCAGCGTCTCGAGACAGGGGGCTAGGGAGACCCAGTACTTC. The chain is built from TRBV29-1 and TRBJ2-5; 10 bases agree with TRBD1. The CDR3 covers 14 residues. V trimming: 6 bases; J trimming: 5 bases; junction bases outside the gene matches: 9. Germline V gene lookup returns CDR1 SQVTM and CDR2 ANQGSEA.